This TCR beta chain was documented in a study of T cell changes during pregnancy in multiple sclerosis. Germline CDR1 reads DFQATT; CDR2 reads SNEGSKA (reference sequence). The V end was cut by 2 bases, the J end by 3 bases, with 5 bases between. There are 11 residues in the CDR3. Clones were read by immunoSEQ multiplex PCR, and TCRdb kept only the in-frame ones, dropping some. Here the sample spans nearly 80,000 clones, approximately 92% being singletons. The rearrangement joins TRBV20-1 to TRBJ2-7, with no clear D. The source was CD4+ T cells from peripheral blood mononuclear cells, collected before pregnancy. The sequence was obtained from a female donor with multiple sclerosis, enrolled in a pregnancy study. CDR3 nucleotide sequence: TGCAGTGCTAGAATAGTCTACGAGCAGTACTTC. Translating it yields CSARIVYEQYF.